The 27 T cell receptor beta chains reported below all come from one sample, sequenced in a study of neurological immune-mediated disorders. From the 5' RACE reads, TCRdb called clonotypes with MiXCR, one entry per CDR3 protein. Of tens of thousands of distinct CDR3 sequences listed, around 10% are singletons. Sample: PBMCs. The receptors originated from a woman aged 25-40 years with HTLV-1-associated myelopathy (HAM/TSP).

This clonotype was counted ten times or more. The chain joins TRBV7-2 to TRBJ2-7, with 14 bases fitting TRBD2. CDR3 length: 15 amino acids. Germline CDR1 is SGHTA and CDR2 is FQGNSA. With V trimmed by 5 bases and J by 12 bases, 12 bases remained unmatched. In DNA, the CDR3 is TGTGCCAGCAGCGTGACCGGGACTAGCGGGGGAAAGGGGTACTTC. It translates to CASSVTGTSGGKGYF.

The chain is built from TRBV9 and TRBJ2-7; 9 bases fit TRBD1. This CDR3 is 16 amino acids long. J lost 3 bases, V lost 5 bases, and 12 bases had no gene match. Germline CDR1 reads SGDLS; CDR2 reads YYNGEE. DNA of the CDR3: TGTGCCAGCAGAGCGACGGACAGGGGCGTAGTCTACGAGCAGTACTTC. This sequence encodes CASRATDRGVVYEQYF.

With regard to this clonotype: Just one base apart from a much larger clone, this may be a read error. The V call is TRBV20-1, the J call TRBJ1-2; D is unresolved. Germline values: CDR1 DFQATT, CDR2 SNEGSKA (reference sequence). Trimming removed 4 bases at V and 8 bases at J, with 14 bases between. There are 12 residues in the CDR3. The CDR3 loop is CSAIAGPGGYTF. CDR3 DNA sequence: TGCAGTGCTATAGCCGGTCCGGGAGGCTACACCTTC.

This clonotype was seen many times. As DNA, the CDR3 is TGCGCCAGCAGCTTGGACTACCCGCAGGGGGAGTTCTACAATGAGCAGTTCTTC. Translated, it gives CASSLDYPQGEFYNEQFF. This sequence joins TRBV5-1 and TRBJ2-1; 7 nucleotides match TRBD1. V trimming: 0 bases; J trimming: 3 bases; junction bases outside the gene matches: 12. CDR3 length: 18 residues. Germline assignment: CDR1 SGHRS and CDR2 YFSETQ.

Ten or more counts support this clonotype. The chain uses TRBV5-1 and TRBJ2-5; TRBD1 agrees at 9 bases. The germline V gene has CDR1 SGHRS and CDR2 YFSETQ. This CDR3 comprises 18 residues. Losses at the gene ends were 0 bases for V and 0 bases for J; bases not matched to a gene: 9. For the CDR3, the DNA is TGCGCCAGCAGCTTGGGGTGGTTCGGACAGGGGAACCAAGAGACCCAGTACTTC. The encoded protein is CASSLGWFGQGNQETQYF.

This clonotype was seen at least ten times. The CDR3 DNA sequence: TGTGCCACCAGCAGAGCCTTCGGGCTAGCGCTCAGCACAGATACGCAGTATTTT. Translation gives CATSRAFGLALSTDTQYF. V and J are TRBV15 and TRBJ2-3; a weak D match, TRBD2 (6 bases). The V and J ends lost 1 base and 0 bases respectively, with 17 bases between them. This CDR3 contains 18 residues. The germline gives CDR1 LNHNV, CDR2 YYDKDF (reference sequence).

This clonotype has a count of ten or more. DNA for the CDR3: TGTGCCAGCAGCCCTAACTTCCCCAATAATGAAAAACTGTTTTTT. Amino acid sequence: CASSPNFPNNEKLFF. The chain employs TRBV7-9 and TRBJ1-4, with D unresolved. The CDR3 contains 15 residues. Germline CDR1 is SEHNR and CDR2 is FQNEAQ (reference sequence). V gave up 5 bases and J gave up 4 bases, with 14 bases separating them. Using reference TRBV7-9 and TRBJ1-4 for the parts outside the CDR3, the full variable domain is DTGVSQNPRHKITKRGQNVTFRCDPISEHNRLYWYRQTLGQGPEFLTYFQNEAQLEKSRLLSDRFSAERPKGSFSTLEIQRTEQGDSAMYLCASSPNFPNNEKLFFGSGTQLSVL.

This clonotype was counted a few times. V and J are TRBV12-3 or TRBV12-4 and TRBJ1-1, with D possibly TRBD1 on 5 matching bases. With 7 bases removed from V and 0 bases from J, the gap between germline ends came to 18 bases. This CDR3 is built from 16 residues. The CDR3: CASIILAGGMNTEAFF. CDR3 in DNA: TGTGCCAGCATCATTTTAGCGGGGGGAATGAACACTGAAGCTTTCTTT.

This clonotype was seen ten or more times. The CDR3 nucleotides are TGCGCCAGCAGGAGATCAGGACCCGCTAACTATGGCTACACCTTC. Encoded protein: CASRRSGPANYGYTF. The chain carries TRBV5-1 and TRBJ1-2; D remains ambiguous. V was shortened by 5 bases and J by 0 bases, with 14 bases between the two germline ends. Germline lookup yields CDR1 SGHRS and CDR2 YFSETQ. The CDR3 spans 15 residues.

This clonotype came up many times. The chain has TRBV20-1 and TRBJ2-4; 12 bases are a match to TRBD2. This CDR3 spans 16 amino acids. Germline CDR1 and CDR2: DFQATT and SNEGSKA (reference sequence). V shed 1 base, J shed 2 bases, and the junction held 3 bases outside the gene matches. The CDR3 DNA is TGCAGTGCTAGAGTTACTAGCGGGGGGACCAAAAACATTCAGTACTTC. Translation: CSARVTSGGTKNIQYF.

This clonotype was found many times. The chain couples TRBV27 to TRBJ2-1; D call uncertain. Germline V CDR1 and CDR2: MNHEY, SMNVEV (reference sequence). Trimming pared 4 bases from V and 11 bases from J, leaving 18 bases between. The CDR3 runs 14 residues. The CDR3 DNA reads TGTGCCAGCAGTTCACCCTCCCTGTCTGGCCAGCAGTTCTTC. Amino acids: CASSSPSLSGQQFF.

This clonotype showed up many times. This chain connects TRBV7-9 to TRBJ1-1, with D unclear. V was clipped by 2 bases and J by 1 base, with 5 bases between them. Germline V gene lookup returns CDR1 SEHNR and CDR2 FQNEAQ (reference sequence). The CDR3 is 13 amino acids. In nucleotides, the CDR3 is TGTGCCAGCAGCTTAATCGAGAACACTGAAGCTTTCTTT. Protein sequence: CASSLIENTEAFF.

Turning to this clonotype: One end of the junction fails to match germline, which may point to a read error. This chain joins TRBV12-3 or TRBV12-4 and TRBJ1-5; D not resolved. The CDR3 sequence is 14 residues long. The CDR3, as DNA: TGTGCCAGCAGGCAGTCCCATAGCAATCAGCCCAAGCATTTT. Translated: CASRQSHSNQPKHF.

The gene calls are TRBV6-5 and TRBJ1-5; D remains unclear. Per the germline V gene, CDR1 is MNHEY and CDR2 is SVGAGI. V shed 0 bases and J shed 3 bases, with 9 bases lying between them. CDR3 length: 15 amino acids. CDR3 sequence: CASSYSGGPNQPQHF. The CDR3 DNA reads as TGTGCCAGCAGTTACTCGGGAGGGCCCAATCAGCCCCAGCATTTT.

This clonotype showed up many times. The DNA of the CDR3 is TGTGCCAGCAGCTCCCCACAGGGGGGGAACTACGAGCAGTACTTC. Protein product: CASSSPQGGNYEQYF. V is TRBV7-9 and J is TRBJ2-7; perhaps TRBD1 as D (8 bases). V lost 4 bases to trimming and J lost 3 bases, with 16 bases between them. The CDR3 sequence is 15 residues long. Per the germline V gene, CDR1 is SEHNR and CDR2 is FQNEAQ (reference sequence).

Many counts were recorded for this clonotype. The V and J genes are TRBV20-1 and TRBJ2-3, with TRBD1 identical over 7 bases. Per the germline V gene, CDR1 is DFQATT and CDR2 is SNEGSKA (reference sequence). V was clipped by 3 bases and J by 4 bases; unmatched bases: 4. There are 13 residues in the CDR3. CDR3: CSASRGSADTQYF. The DNA of the CDR3 is TGCAGTGCTAGCAGGGGGAGCGCAGATACGCAGTATTTT.

This clonotype was seen ten or more times. This sequence joins TRBV7-2 and TRBJ1-2; TRBD1 is a possible D gene (5 bases). V shed 1 base and J shed 3 bases, with 9 bases lying between them. Germline CDR1 SGHTA, CDR2 FQGNSA. The CDR3 runs to 14 residues. The CDR3 loop is CASSLDTGYYGYTF. In DNA form, the CDR3 reads TGTGCCAGCAGCTTAGACACAGGTTACTATGGCTACACCTTC.

This clonotype occurred many times. This rearrangement joins TRBV5-1 to TRBJ2-7, with 9 nucleotides matching TRBD1. Germline CDR1 and CDR2: SGHRS and YFSETQ. CDR3 length: 15 residues. V was clipped by 4 bases and J by 3 bases; unmatched bases: 8. In DNA, the CDR3 is TGCGCCAGCAGCATAACACAGGGGGCCATCTACGAGCAGTACTTC. Translation gives CASSITQGAIYEQYF.

This clonotype was seen ten or more times. The chain joins TRBV18 to TRBJ1-1; TRBD1 is a possible D gene (5 bases). V dropped 3 bases and J dropped 2 bases, with 13 bases sitting between them. This CDR3 is built from 15 residues. Germline V gene sequence: CDR1 KGHSH, CDR2 LQKENI. CDR3 nucleotides: TGTGCCAGCTCACCGGTAGACAGCCAAAACACTGAAGCTTTCTTT. Translation: CASSPVDSQNTEAFF. The full variable domain, completed using reference TRBV18 and TRBJ1-1, is NAGVMQNPRHLVRRRGQEARLRCSPMKGHSHVYWYRQLPEEGLKFMVYLQKENIIDESGMPKERFSAEFPKEGPSILRIQQVVRGDSAAYFCASSPVDSQNTEAFFGQGTRLTVV.

The chain couples TRBV7-2 to TRBJ1-6; D is unclear. The CDR3 extends over 13 amino acids. Germline V gene sequence: CDR1 SGHTA, CDR2 FQGNSA. Trimming stripped 5 bases from V and 14 bases from J, with 16 bases between. The DNA for the CDR3 is TGTGCCAGCAGCCAAGGACTCGCCTCCACCCTCCACTTT. Translating it yields CASSQGLASTLHF.

This clonotype was seen ten or more times. It is unclear where the CDR3 begins or ends on the DNA, so no DNA is shown, and the CDR3 is as TCRdb lists it. The chain joins TRBV11-2 to TRBJ2-1; the table's D call TRBD1 went unverified against the DNA. The CDR3 contains 13 residues when both ends are counted. In germline, CDR1 is SGHAT, CDR2 FQNNGV. The CDR3 sequence is CASSLVGQGNPFF.

This clonotype showed up many times. The chain combines TRBV7-2 with TRBJ1-1; D is ambiguous. The CDR3 is 8 residues long. CDR1 is SGHTA and CDR2 is FQGNSA in the germline V gene. Trimming cost V 10 bases and J 10 bases, with 7 bases left between them. The CDR3 coding sequence is TGTGCCACGTTGCGAGCTTTCTTT. Protein: CATLRAFF.

This clonotype appeared many times. The CDR3 coding sequence is TGTGCCAGCAGCCCGGGACGGATCATGAACACTGAAGCTTTCTTT. Translated, it gives CASSPGRIMNTEAFF. The chain has TRBV27 and TRBJ1-1; D may be TRBD1 (5 bases). The CDR3 runs to 15 residues. Trimming removed 6 bases at V and 0 bases at J, with 14 bases between. Germline lookup yields CDR1 MNHEY and CDR2 SMNVEV (reference sequence).

This clonotype was found many times. The chain recombines TRBV19 with TRBJ2-1; D possibly corresponds to TRBD1 (6 bases). Trimming cost V 0 bases and J 0 bases, with 12 bases left between them. The CDR3 has 17 amino acids. Germline lookup yields CDR1 LNHDA and CDR2 SQIVND (reference sequence). The CDR3 region is CASSIDAGDSSYNEQFF. CDR3 in DNA: TGTGCCAGTAGTATAGACGCAGGGGATAGCTCCTACAATGAGCAGTTCTTC.

The chain is built from TRBV23-1 and TRBJ2-2, with TRBD2 as a possible D gene (5 bases). TRBV23-1 is reported as an ORF; its role is uncertain. V dropped 4 bases and J dropped 7 bases, with 16 bases sitting between them. This CDR3 has 15 amino acids. The CDR3 bases are TGCGCCAGCAGTCCCAACGACGGGGAAGTCGGGGAGCTGTTTTTT. This translates into CASSPNDGEVGELFF.

This clonotype has a count of ten or more. The V gene is TRBV19, the J gene TRBJ1-1, with D perhaps TRBD1 (5 bases). The CDR3 spans 16 residues. Per germline, CDR1 LNHDA and CDR2 SQIVND (reference sequence). V dropped 9 bases and J dropped 0 bases, with 20 bases sitting between them. Here the CDR3 reads CASARLSGPMNTEAFF. CDR3 DNA: TGTGCCAGCGCGAGGCTTTCGGGGCCCATGAACACTGAAGCTTTCTTT.

This clonotype was recorded many times. V and J are TRBV9 and TRBJ2-2, with D unresolved. The CDR3 is 14 amino acids. CDR1 is SGDLS, CDR2 YYNGEE, per germline. Trimming took 0 bases from V and 4 from J, leaving 7 bases between them. CDR3 DNA: TGTGCCAGCAGCGTAGTACAATTCACCGGGGAGCTGTTTTTT. Its protein product is CASSVVQFTGELFF.